This T cell receptor (beta chain) is from a study of CD8+CD57+ T cells in acquired aplastic anemia. Across the study: Sorted CD4+ plus CD8+ cells gave DNA averaging roughly 3.5 ug.

Comment on this clonotype: The antigen is unknown. The junction differs from germline at one of its ends, possibly a read error.

This CDR3 region has 15 residues. Germline-derived CDR1 and CDR2 are LNHNV and YYDKDF (reference sequence). Findings and limits, study-wide: Controls did not differ significantly from patients in CD8+ Simpson's diversity. Both patients and controls carried the same twenty-nine CD8+ CDR3 sequences.

TCR beta VDJ and CDR3 profiling used genomic DNA as template. Each CDR3 protein is one row after TCRdb ran MiXCR on the reads. The sample holds approximately 260,000 distinct CDR3 sequences; 82% are singletons and the top ten take 40% to 55%. Patients selected for sequencing had displayed CD8+CD57+ cell expansion by flow cytometry. Patients, without exception, had severe acquired aplastic anemia. The sequence derives from a human donor with aplastic anemia. The chain couples TRBV15 to TRBJ1-1, with 9 bases fitting TRBD1. Sample: sorted CD4+, CD8+, or CD8+CD57+ T cells (not recorded which) from PBMCs. The CDR3 DNA follows: TGCGCCAGCAGCTTAGGGACAGGGAAGAACACTGAAGCTTTCTTT. It is translated as CASSLGTGKNTEAFF.